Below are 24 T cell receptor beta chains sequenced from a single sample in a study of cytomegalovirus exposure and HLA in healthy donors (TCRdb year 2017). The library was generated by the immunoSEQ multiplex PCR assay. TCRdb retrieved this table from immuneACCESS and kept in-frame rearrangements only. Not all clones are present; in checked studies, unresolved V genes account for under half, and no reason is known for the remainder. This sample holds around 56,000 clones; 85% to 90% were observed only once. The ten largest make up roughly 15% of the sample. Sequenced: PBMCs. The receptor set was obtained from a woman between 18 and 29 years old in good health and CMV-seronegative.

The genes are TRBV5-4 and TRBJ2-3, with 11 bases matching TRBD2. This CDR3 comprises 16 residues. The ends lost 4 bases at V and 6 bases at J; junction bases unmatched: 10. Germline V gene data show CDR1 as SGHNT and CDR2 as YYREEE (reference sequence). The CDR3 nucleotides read TGTGCCAGCAGCCCTAGCGGGGGGAACCTCGGTGATACGCAGTATTTT. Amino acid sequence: CASSPSGGNLGDTQYF. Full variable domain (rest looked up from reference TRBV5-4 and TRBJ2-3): ETGVTQSPTHLIKTRGQQVTLRCSSQSGHNTVSWYQQALGQGPQFIFQYYREEENGRGNFPPRFSGLQFPNYSSELNVNALELDDSALYLCASSPSGGNLGDTQYFGPGTRLTVL.

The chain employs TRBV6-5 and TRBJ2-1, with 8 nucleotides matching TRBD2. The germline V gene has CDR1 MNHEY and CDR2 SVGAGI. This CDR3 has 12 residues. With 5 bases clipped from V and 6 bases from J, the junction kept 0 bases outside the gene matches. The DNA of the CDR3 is TGTGCCAGCAGTCTAGCGGGCAATGAGCAGTTCTTC. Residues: CASSLAGNEQFF.

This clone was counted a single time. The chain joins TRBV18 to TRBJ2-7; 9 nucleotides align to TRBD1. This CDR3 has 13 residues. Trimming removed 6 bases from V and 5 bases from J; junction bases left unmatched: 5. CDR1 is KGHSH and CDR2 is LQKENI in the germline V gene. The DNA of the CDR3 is TGTGCCAGCTCGATACAGGGGGCTAACGAGCAGTACTTC. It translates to CASSIQGANEQYF.

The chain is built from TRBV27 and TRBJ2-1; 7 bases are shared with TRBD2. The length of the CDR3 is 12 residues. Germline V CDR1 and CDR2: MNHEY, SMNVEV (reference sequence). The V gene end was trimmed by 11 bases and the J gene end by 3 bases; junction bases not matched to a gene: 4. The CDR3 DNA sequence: TGTGCCGCGGGCGGGAGCTACAATGAGCAGTTCTTC. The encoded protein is CAAGGSYNEQFF.

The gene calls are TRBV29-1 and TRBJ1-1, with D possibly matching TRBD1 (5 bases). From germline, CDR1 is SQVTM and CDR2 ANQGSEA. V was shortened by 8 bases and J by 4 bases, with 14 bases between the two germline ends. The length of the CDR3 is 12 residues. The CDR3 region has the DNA TGCAGCACGGGGGTAAGCGGCACTGAAGCTTTCTTT. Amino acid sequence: CSTGVSGTEAFF. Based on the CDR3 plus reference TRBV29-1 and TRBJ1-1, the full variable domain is SAVISQKPSRDICQRGTSLTIQCQVDSQVTMMFWYRQQPGQSLTLIATANQGSEATYESGFVIDKFPISRPNLTFSTLTVSNMSPEDSSIYLCSTGVSGTEAFFGQGTRLTVV.

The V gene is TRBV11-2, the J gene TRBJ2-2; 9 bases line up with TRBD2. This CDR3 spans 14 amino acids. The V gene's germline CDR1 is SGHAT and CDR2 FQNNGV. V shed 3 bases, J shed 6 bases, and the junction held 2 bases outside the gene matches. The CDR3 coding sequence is TGTGCCAGCAGCTTCCTAGCGGGGCCCGGGGAGCTGTTTTTT. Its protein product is CASSFLAGPGELFF.

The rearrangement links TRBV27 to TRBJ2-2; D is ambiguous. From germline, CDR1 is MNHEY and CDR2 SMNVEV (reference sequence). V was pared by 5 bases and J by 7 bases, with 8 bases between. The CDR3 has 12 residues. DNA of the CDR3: TGTGCCAGCAGTCCCTACGTCGGGGAGCTGTTTTTT. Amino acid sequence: CASSPYVGELFF.

CDR3: CASSKPGQGSYEQYF. In DNA form, the CDR3 reads TGTGCCAGTAGTAAACCTGGACAGGGTTCCTACGAGCAGTACTTC. The chain combines TRBV19 with TRBJ2-7, with TRBD1 identical over 8 bases. Germline loops: CDR1 LNHDA, CDR2 SQIVND (reference sequence). The CDR3 spans 15 residues. J lost 1 base, V lost 4 bases, and 6 bases had no gene match.

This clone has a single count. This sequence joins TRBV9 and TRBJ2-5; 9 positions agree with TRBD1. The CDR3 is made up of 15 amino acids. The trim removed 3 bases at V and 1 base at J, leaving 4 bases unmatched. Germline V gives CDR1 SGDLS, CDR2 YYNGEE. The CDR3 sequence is CASSDGQGIQETQYF. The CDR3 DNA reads TGTGCCAGCAGCGACGGACAGGGGATCCAAGAGACCCAGTACTTC.

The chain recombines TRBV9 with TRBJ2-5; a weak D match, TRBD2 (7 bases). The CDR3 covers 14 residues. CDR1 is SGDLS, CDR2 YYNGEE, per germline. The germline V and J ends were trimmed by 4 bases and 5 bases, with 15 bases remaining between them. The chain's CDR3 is CASSRWGGQETQYF. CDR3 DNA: TGTGCCAGCAGCCGATGGGGGGGGCAGGAGACCCAGTACTTC. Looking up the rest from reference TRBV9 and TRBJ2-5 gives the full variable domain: DSGVTQTPKHLITATGQRVTLRCSPRSGDLSVYWYQQSLDQGLQFLIQYYNGEERAKGNILERFSAQQFPDLHSELNLSSLELGDSALYFCASSRWGGQETQYFGPGTRLLVL.

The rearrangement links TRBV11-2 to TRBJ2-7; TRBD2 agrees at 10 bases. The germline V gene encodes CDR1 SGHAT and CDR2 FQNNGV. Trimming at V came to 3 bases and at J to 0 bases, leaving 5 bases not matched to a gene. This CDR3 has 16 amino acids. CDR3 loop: CASSFPTSGASYEQYF. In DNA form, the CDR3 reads TGTGCCAGCAGCTTTCCCACTAGCGGGGCCTCCTACGAGCAGTACTTC.

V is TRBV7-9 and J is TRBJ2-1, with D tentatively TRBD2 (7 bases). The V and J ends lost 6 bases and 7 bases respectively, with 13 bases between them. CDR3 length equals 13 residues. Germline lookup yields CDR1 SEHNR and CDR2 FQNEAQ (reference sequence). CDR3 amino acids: CASSSEGGNEQFF. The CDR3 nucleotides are TGTGCCAGCAGTTCCGAGGGGGGGAATGAGCAGTTCTTC.

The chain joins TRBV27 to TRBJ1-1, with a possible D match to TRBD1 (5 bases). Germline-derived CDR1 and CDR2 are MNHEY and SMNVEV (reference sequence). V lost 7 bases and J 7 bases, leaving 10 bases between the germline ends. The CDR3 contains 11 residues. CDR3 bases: TGTGCCAGCACGAACGGGGGTGAAGCTTTCTTT. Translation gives CASTNGGEAFF.

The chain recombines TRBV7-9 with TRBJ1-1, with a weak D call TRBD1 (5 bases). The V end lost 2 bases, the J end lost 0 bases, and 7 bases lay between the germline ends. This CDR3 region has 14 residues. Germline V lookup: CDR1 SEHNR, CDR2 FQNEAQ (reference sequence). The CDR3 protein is CASSLMDMNTEAFF. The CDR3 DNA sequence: TGTGCCAGCAGCTTAATGGACATGAACACTGAAGCTTTCTTT.

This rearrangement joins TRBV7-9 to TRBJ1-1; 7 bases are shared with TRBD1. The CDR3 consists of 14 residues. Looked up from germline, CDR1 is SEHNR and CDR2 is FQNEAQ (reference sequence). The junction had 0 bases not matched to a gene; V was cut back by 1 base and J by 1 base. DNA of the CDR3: TGTGCCAGCAGCTTAGGGGACAGGAACACTGAAGCTTTCTTT. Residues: CASSLGDRNTEAFF.

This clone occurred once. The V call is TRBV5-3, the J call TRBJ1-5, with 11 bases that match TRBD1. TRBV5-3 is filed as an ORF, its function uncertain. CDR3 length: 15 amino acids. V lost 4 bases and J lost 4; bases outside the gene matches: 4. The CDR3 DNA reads TGTGCCAGAAGCCCTGGACAGGGGGCGAATCAGCCCCAGCATTTT. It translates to CARSPGQGANQPQHF.

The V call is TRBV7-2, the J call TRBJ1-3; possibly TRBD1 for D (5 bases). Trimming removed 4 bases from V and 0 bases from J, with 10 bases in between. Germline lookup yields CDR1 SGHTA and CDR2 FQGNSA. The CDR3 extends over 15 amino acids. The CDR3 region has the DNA TGTGCCAGCAGCTCGGACATCGACTCTGGAAACACCATATATTTT. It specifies CASSSDIDSGNTIYF.

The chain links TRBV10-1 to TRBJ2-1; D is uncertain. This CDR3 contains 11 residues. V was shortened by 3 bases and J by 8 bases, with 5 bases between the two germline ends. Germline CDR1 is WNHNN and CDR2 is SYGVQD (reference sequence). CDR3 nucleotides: TGCGCCAGCAGTGACAGCGATGAGCAGTTCTTC. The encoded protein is CASSDSDEQFF.

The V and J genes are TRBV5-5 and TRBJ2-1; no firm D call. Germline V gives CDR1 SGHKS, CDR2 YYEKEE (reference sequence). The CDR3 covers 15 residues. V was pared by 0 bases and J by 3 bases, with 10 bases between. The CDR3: CASSLDTVFYNEQFF. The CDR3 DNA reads TGTGCCAGCAGCTTGGACACCGTGTTCTACAATGAGCAGTTCTTC.

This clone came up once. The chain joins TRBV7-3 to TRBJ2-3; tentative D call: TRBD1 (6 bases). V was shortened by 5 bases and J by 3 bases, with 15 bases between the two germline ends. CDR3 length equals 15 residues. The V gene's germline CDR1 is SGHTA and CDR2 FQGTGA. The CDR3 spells CASSPGTGITDTQYF. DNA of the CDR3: TGTGCCAGCAGCCCCGGTACAGGGATTACAGATACGCAGTATTTT.

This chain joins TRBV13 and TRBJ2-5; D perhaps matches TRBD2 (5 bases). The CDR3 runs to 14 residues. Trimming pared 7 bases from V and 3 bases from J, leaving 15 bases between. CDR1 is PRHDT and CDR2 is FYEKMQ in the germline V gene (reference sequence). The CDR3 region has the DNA TGTGCCAGCACCCAAGAGGGCCGTAAAGAGACCCAGTACTTC. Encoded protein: CASTQEGRKETQYF.

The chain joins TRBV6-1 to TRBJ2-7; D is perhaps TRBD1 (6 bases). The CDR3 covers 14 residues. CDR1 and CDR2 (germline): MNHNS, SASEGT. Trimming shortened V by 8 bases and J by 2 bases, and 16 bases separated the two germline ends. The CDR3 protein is CASSRQGSAYEQYF. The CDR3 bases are TGTGCCAGCTCGCGGCAGGGGTCCGCCTACGAGCAGTACTTC.

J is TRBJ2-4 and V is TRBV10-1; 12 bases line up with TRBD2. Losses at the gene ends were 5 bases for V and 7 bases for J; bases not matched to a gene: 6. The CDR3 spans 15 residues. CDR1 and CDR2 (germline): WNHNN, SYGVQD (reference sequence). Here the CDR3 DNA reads TGCGCCAGCAGTCCTAGCGGGGGGGCGTGGAACATTCAGTACTTC. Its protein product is CASSPSGGAWNIQYF.

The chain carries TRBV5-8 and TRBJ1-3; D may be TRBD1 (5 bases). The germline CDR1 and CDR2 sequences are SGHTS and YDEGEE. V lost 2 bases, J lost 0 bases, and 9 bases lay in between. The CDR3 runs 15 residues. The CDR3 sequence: CASSLQASSGNTIYF. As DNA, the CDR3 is TGTGCCAGCAGCTTACAGGCCTCCTCTGGAAACACCATATATTTT.